This TCR beta chain was obtained from a study of CD8 T cells in Susac syndrome. The V end was cut by 1 base, the J end by 8 bases, with 9 bases between. Germline CDR1 and CDR2: SGHTA and FQGNSA. The CDR3 extends over 13 amino acids. An input of about 0.45 to 1 ug of RNA was subjected to reverse transcription using random hexamers. TCRdb re-called the immunoSEQ multiplex PCR reads with MiXCR, one entry per CDR3 protein. The sample shows about 210,000 distinct CDR3 sequences, over 90% of them seen only once. The material sequenced was CD4+ T cells from PBMCs. The chain recombines TRBV7-2 with TRBJ2-1, with D uncertain. The clonotype originates from a human donor with multiple sclerosis. The chain's CDR3 is CASSLEEVDEQFF. The CDR3 bases are TGTGCCAGCAGCTTAGAGGAAGTCGATGAGCAGTTCTTC.